This T cell receptor beta chain stems from a study of radiation and T cells in renal cell carcinoma. General observations from the study: In blood, top tumor clones expanded by 2 weeks, shrinking by 4.

TCRdb keeps only in-frame clones here, not all; method: immunoSEQ multiplex PCR. The sample has roughly 120,000 clones, roughly four fifths seen once. The CDR3 runs to 15 residues. The V segment lost 5 bases and the J segment 5 bases; nucleotides outside the gene matches: 10. The germline CDR1 and CDR2 sequences are SEHNR and FQNEAQ (reference sequence). As to this clone: Its antigen is still unknown.

Indicated time point: baseline pretreatment blood. Treatment meaning: 15 Gy SBRT to primary tumor, nephrectomy 4 weeks later. The sequencing here drew on blood, taken from a patient whose treatment included radiotherapy and nephrectomy. The chain has TRBV7-9 and TRBJ2-7; TRBD1 agrees at 9 bases. This clonotype was obtained from a woman aged 60-75 years with renal cell carcinoma. CDR3 sequence reads: CASSPGGQGSHEQYF. In nucleotides, the CDR3 is TGTGCCAGCAGCCCGGGAGGACAGGGGTCCCACGAGCAGTACTTC.